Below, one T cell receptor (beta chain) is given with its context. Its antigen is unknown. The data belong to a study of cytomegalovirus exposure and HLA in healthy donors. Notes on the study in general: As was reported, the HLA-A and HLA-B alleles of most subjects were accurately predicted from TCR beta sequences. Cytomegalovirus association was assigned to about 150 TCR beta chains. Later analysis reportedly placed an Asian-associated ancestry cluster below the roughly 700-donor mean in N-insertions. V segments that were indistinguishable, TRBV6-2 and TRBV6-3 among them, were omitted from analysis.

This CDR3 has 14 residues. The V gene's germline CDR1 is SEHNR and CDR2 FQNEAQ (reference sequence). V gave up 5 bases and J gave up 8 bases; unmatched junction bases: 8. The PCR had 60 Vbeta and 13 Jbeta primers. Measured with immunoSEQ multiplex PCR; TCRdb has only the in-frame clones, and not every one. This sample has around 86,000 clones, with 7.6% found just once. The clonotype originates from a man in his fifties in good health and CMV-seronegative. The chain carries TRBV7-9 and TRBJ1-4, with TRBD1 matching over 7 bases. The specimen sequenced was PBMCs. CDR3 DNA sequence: TGTGCCAGCAGCCCGGACAGGTGGGGAGAAAAACTGTTTTTT. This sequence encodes CASSPDRWGEKLFF.